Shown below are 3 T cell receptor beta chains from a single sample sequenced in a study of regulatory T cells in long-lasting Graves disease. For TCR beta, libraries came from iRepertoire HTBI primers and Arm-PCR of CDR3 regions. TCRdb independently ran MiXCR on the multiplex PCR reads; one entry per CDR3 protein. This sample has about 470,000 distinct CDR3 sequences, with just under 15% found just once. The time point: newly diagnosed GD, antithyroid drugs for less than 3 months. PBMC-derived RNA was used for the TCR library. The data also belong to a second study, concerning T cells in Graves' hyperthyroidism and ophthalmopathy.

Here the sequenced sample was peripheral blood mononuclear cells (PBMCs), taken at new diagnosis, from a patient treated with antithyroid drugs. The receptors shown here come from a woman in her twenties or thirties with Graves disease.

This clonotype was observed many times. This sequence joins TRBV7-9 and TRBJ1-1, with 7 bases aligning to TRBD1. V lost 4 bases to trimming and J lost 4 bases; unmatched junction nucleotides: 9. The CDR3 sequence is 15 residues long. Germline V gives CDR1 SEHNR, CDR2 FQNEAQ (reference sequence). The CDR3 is CASSSTPGTATEAFF. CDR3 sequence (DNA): TGTGCCAGCAGCTCTACACCCGGGACAGCCACTGAAGCTTTCTTT.

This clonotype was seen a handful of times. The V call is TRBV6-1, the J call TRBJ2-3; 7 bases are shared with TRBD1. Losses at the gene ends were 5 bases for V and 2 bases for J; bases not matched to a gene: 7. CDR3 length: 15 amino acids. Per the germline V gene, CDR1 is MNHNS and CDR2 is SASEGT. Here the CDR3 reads CASSLGQAHTDTQYF. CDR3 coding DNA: TGTGCCAGCAGTCTTGGACAGGCACACACAGATACGCAGTATTTT.

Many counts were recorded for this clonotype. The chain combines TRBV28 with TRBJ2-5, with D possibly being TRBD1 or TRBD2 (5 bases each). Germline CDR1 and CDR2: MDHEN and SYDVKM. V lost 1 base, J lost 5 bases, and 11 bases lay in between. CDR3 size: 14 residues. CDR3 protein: CASSLSGAGETQYF. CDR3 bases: TGTGCCAGCAGTTTATCCGGGGCAGGGGAGACCCAGTACTTC.